This entry lists 27 T cell receptor beta chains sequenced from one sample in a study of T cells in women clearing cervical HPV infection (dated by TCRdb to the late 2010s). The library was built by means of the immunoSEQ multiplex PCR assay. TCRdb carries this immuneACCESS record with in-frame sequences only. Its versions omit some clonotypes, under half of them owing to an unresolved V gene in the studies checked, with the rest unexplained. This sample's table carries more than 30,000 clones. The ten largest clones take up 15% to 20% of the sample. The sequencing input was blood buffy coat. These receptors all come from a woman between 18 and 69 years old with a cervical HPV16 infection that either progressed to CIN3+ or cleared (not recorded which).

Points on this clone: The read ends 3 residues early relative to the CDR3; the germline J gene fills the gap. The same CDR3 is also encoded by other DNA sequences in this sample. V gene TRBV18 combines with J gene TRBJ2-1; 7 bases agree with TRBD1. With V trimmed by 6 bases and J by 5 bases, 10 bases remained unmatched. The germline CDR1 and CDR2 sequences are KGHSH and LQKENI. The CDR3 spans 15 residues. The DNA read from the CDR3 is TGTGCCAGCTCGCCCTCGGGGACAGCTAACAATGAG. This encodes CASSPSGTANNE. The whole CDR3 reads CASSPSGTANNEQFF. The entire variable domain, with the rest obtained from reference TRBV18 and TRBJ2-1, is as follows: NAGVMQNPRHLVRRRGQEARLRCSPMKGHSHVYWYRQLPEEGLKFMVYLQKENIIDESGMPKERFSAEFPKEGPSILRIQQVVRGDSAAYFCASSPSGTANNEQFFGPGTRLTVL.

To note about this clone: The read stops 3 residues short of the end of the CDR3; the missing end is completed from the germline J gene. The chain has TRBV5-1 and TRBJ2-7; tentatively, D is TRBD2 (6 bases). Trimming took 1 base from V and 6 from J, leaving 11 bases between them. The CDR3 runs 13 residues. The germline CDR1 and CDR2 sequences are SGHRS and YFSETQ. Partial CDR3 DNA: TGCGCCAGCAGCTTGTTTGCGGGATTCGAG. This sequence encodes CASSLFAGFE. The full CDR3 is CASSLFAGFEQYF.

In regard to this clone: Read sequence stops 3 residues before the CDR3 end, and the germline J gene provides the missing end. This sequence joins TRBV13 and TRBJ2-3, with a weak D call TRBD2 (7 bases). Germline CDR1 PRHDT, CDR2 FYEKMQ (reference sequence). The CDR3 consists of 14 residues. This chain's CDR3 is CASSLYRAGETQYF. The sequenced part of the CDR3 DNA is TGTGCCAGCAGCTTATACAGGGCGGGAGAGACG.

Concerning this clone: The CDR3 end lies 3 residues beyond the end of the read and is filled in from the germline J gene. The rearrangement uses TRBV7-9 and TRBJ1-2; the match to TRBD1 covers 10 bases. The germline gives CDR1 SEHNR, CDR2 FQNEAQ (reference sequence). The CDR3 contains 13 residues. Partial CDR3 DNA: TGTGCCAGCAGCTTGGGGACAGGGGAAGGC. Protein: CASSLGTGEG. The CDR3 in full is CASSLGTGEGYTF.

In regard to this clone: The sequence runs out 3 residues before the end of the CDR3; the remainder is reconstructed from the germline J gene. This sample also contains other DNA sequences that code for the same CDR3. This chain uses TRBV13 with TRBJ1-3; possibly TRBD1 for D (5 bases). Germline assignment: CDR1 PRHDT and CDR2 FYEKMQ (reference sequence). The CDR3 is 17 amino acids. V shed 2 bases and J shed 0 bases, with 14 bases lying between them. The sequenced CDR3 bases are TGTGCCAGCAGCTTACTAGGGACTTCTCACTCTGGAAACACC. Protein sequence: CASSLLGTSHSGNT. The whole CDR3 region reads CASSLLGTSHSGNTIYF.

On this clone: The read falls 3 residues short of the CDR3 end, and the missing part is taken from the germline J gene. V is TRBV2 and J is TRBJ2-4; D call uncertain. The length of the CDR3 is 13 residues. CDR1 is SNHLY and CDR2 is FYNNEI in the germline V gene. The sequenced part of the CDR3 DNA is TGTGCCAGCAGTGATGCTCAGGCCTATGGT. Protein: CASSDAQAYG. The entire CDR3 protein reads CASSDAQAYGQYF.

Details on this clone: The observed sequence ends 3 residues before the CDR3 terminus, with the missing tail filled in from the germline J gene. The chain has TRBV27 and TRBJ2-1; no reliable D call. V shed 3 bases and J shed 6 bases, with 9 bases lying between them. Germline CDR1 MNHEY, CDR2 SMNVEV (reference sequence). The CDR3 consists of 13 residues. The part of the CDR3 DNA that was read is TGTGCCAGCAGTTTTAGGGTCTTCAATGAG. Amino acid sequence: CASSFRVFNE. In full, the CDR3 is CASSFRVFNEQFF.

CDR3 residues: CASSENQGLTTEAFF. Partial CDR3 DNA: TGCGCCAGCAGTGAGAATCAGGGCCTTACAACTGAA. The gene calls are TRBV10-1 and TRBJ1-1; D may be TRBD1 (5 bases). The DNA ends 3 residues before the CDR3 does, and the rest of the CDR3 is filled in from the germline J gene. The germline CDR1 and CDR2 sequences are WNHNN and SYGVQD (reference sequence). The CDR3 has 15 amino acids. The V and J ends lost 2 bases and 5 bases respectively, with 15 bases between them.

Concerning this clone: Coverage ceases 3 residues before the CDR3 finishes, and the germline J gene fills in the end. The chain uses TRBV18 and TRBJ1-1; no clear D. This CDR3 has 12 residues. Germline loops: CDR1 KGHSH, CDR2 LQKENI. CDR3 loop: CASSPLTSEAFF. The covered CDR3 bases are TGTGCCAGCTCACCCCTTACATCCGAA.

Turning to this clone: The sequenced fragment ends 3 residues before the CDR3 boundary, so the rest is inferred from the germline J gene. V usage is TRBV7-3 and J usage is TRBJ2-3; D gene unclear. Per the germline V gene, CDR1 is SGHTA and CDR2 is FQGTGA. This CDR3 region has 13 residues. V lost 8 bases and J 0 bases, leaving 9 bases between the germline ends. This CDR3 is CASGQASTDTQYF. CDR3 DNA (partial): TGTGCCAGCGGTCAGGCGAGCACAGATACG.

About this clone itself: Read coverage stops 3 residues before the CDR3 terminus; the germline J gene supplies the remainder. The V and J genes are TRBV30 and TRBJ2-6, with D perhaps TRBD1 (5 bases). The CDR3 consists of 13 residues. Germline CDR1 is GTSNPN and CDR2 is SVGIG (reference sequence). The CDR3 spells CAWSVKGTGLLTF. The sequenced CDR3 bases are TGTGCCTGGAGTGTTAAGGGTACAGGTCTC.

With regard to this clone: The CDR3 extends 3 residues past the end of the read, so its final part is completed from the germline J gene. The J gene is TRBJ2-5, the V gene TRBV11-3; perhaps TRBD2 as D (5 bases). Trimming left V 5 bases short and J 4 bases short, with 17 bases between. The CDR3 is made up of 15 amino acids. The germline gives CDR1 SGHNT, CDR2 YENEEA. CDR3 DNA, as far as it was read: TGTGCCAGCAGCGCCGGCGACACGGCGGGAGAGACC. Translation: CASSAGDTAGET. The CDR3 in its entirety is CASSAGDTAGETQYF.

A note on this clone: The CDR3 end falls 3 residues outside the read, so it is completed with the germline J gene. The rearrangement joins TRBV5-6 to TRBJ2-1; 9 nucleotides line up with TRBD2. With V trimmed by 0 bases and J by 7 bases, 5 bases remained unmatched. The germline V gene encodes CDR1 SGHDT and CDR2 YYEEEE. The CDR3 length is 15 residues. The sequenced part of the CDR3 DNA is TGTGCCAGCAGCTTGGTGGCGGGAGGGTGGAATGAG. It translates to CASSLVAGGWNE. The whole CDR3 protein is CASSLVAGGWNEQFF.

Note on this clone: Sequencing ends 3 residues short of the CDR3 end; the germline J gene provides the rest. The chain couples TRBV20-1 to TRBJ2-5; 10 nucleotides align to TRBD2. CDR3 length: 16 amino acids. The V segment lost 4 bases and the J segment 7 bases; nucleotides outside the gene matches: 15. In germline, CDR1 is DFQATT, CDR2 SNEGSKA (reference sequence). This chain's CDR3 is CSAIVLGLAGVRTQYF. The covered CDR3 bases are TGCAGTGCTATCGTGCTGGGGCTAGCGGGAGTAAGGACC.

As to this clone: Read coverage stops 3 residues before the CDR3 terminus; the germline J gene supplies the remainder. This chain connects TRBV5-6 to TRBJ2-3; D is possibly TRBD2 (6 bases). The CDR3 spans 14 residues. CDR1 and CDR2 (germline): SGHDT, YYEEEE. CDR3 DNA (partial): TGTGCCAGCAGCTTAACCAGGGAGGAGGAGACG. It is translated as CASSLTREEET. The whole CDR3 reads CASSLTREEETQYF.

The sequenced part of the CDR3 DNA is TGTGCCAGCAACCCCCTGGAGCGGGCTACCTACGAG. Its translation: CASNPLERATYE. The CDR3, in full, reads CASNPLERATYEQYF. This sequence joins TRBV5-6 and TRBJ2-7, with D perhaps matching TRBD2 (6 bases). The read terminates 3 residues ahead of where the CDR3 ends, so the germline J gene completes it. Germline loops: CDR1 SGHDT, CDR2 YYEEEE. V was cut by 6 bases and J by 2 bases, with 18 bases left in between. CDR3 length equals 15 residues.

On this clone itself: With the read ending 3 residues before the CDR3 end, the germline J gene is used to fill in that end. This sequence joins TRBV7-2 and TRBJ2-5; maybe TRBD2 (6 bases). The germline V gene has CDR1 SGHTA and CDR2 FQGNSA. V was clipped by 0 bases and J by 3 bases, with 8 bases between them. The CDR3 runs 14 residues. Partial CDR3 DNA: TGTGCCAGCAGCTTAGCGGGGGGTAAAGAGACC. Protein: CASSLAGGKET. The CDR3 in its entirety is CASSLAGGKETQYF.

As to this clone: The read stops 3 residues short of the end of the CDR3; the missing end is completed from the germline J gene. The chain employs TRBV5-1 and TRBJ2-2, with D perhaps assigned TRBD1 or TRBD2 (5 bases each). The CDR3 has 13 amino acids. In germline, CDR1 is SGHRS, CDR2 YFSETQ. The CDR3 DNA, read in part, is TGCGCCAGCAGCTTTATGAGGGGCTCACCG. It encodes CASSFMRGSP. The complete CDR3 sequence is CASSFMRGSPLFF.

Notes on this clone: The observed sequence ends 3 residues before the CDR3 terminus, with the missing tail filled in from the germline J gene. This chain links TRBV7-8 with TRBJ1-1; a possible D gene is TRBD1 (6 bases). The germline V and J ends were trimmed by 8 bases and 1 base, with 17 bases remaining between them. Germline-derived CDR1 and CDR2 are SGHVS and FQNEAQ. This CDR3 region has 15 residues. The CDR3 protein is CASYSRTAPNTEAFF. The sequenced CDR3 bases are TGTGCCAGCTACTCCAGGACAGCCCCGAACACTGAA.

A note on this clone: The CDR3 end falls 3 residues outside the read, so it is completed with the germline J gene. The chain joins TRBV18 to TRBJ1-2; 7 nucleotides agree with TRBD1. Germline CDR1 KGHSH, CDR2 LQKENI. V shed 6 bases and J 4 bases; nucleotides not matched to a gene: 2. CDR3 length: 12 residues. The CDR3 DNA, read in part, is TGTGCCAGCTCCCGACAGGGCTATGGC. As protein: CASSRQGYG. The entire CDR3 protein reads CASSRQGYGYTF.

As for this clone: The missing CDR3 end, 3 residues past where the read stops, is filled in from the germline J gene. The chain has TRBV20-1 and TRBJ1-1; D not resolved. Germline values: CDR1 DFQATT, CDR2 SNEGSKA (reference sequence). The CDR3 consists of 13 residues. V was cut by 3 bases and J by 4 bases, with 12 bases left in between. CDR3 DNA, as far as it was read: TGCAGTGCTAGTTTCGGGGTTGGCACTGAA. This translates into CSASFGVGTE. The full CDR3 is CSASFGVGTEAFF.

For this clone: Its ends do not fully match the called genes, so a read error is possible. The read gets to within 3 residues of the CDR3 end, and the germline J gene fills in the rest. Different DNA sequences within this sample yield the same CDR3. The rearrangement joins TRBV6-2 or TRBV6-3 to TRBJ1-3; TRBD1 is a possible D gene (6 bases). This CDR3 has 14 amino acids. The germline V gene encodes CDR1 MNHEY and CDR2 SVGEGT. Partial CDR3 DNA: TGTGCCAGCAGTCATATGGACAGTGGAAACACT. This codes for CASSHMDSGNT. In full, the CDR3 is CASSHMDSGNTIYF.

Comment on this clone: From the germline J gene comes the end of the CDR3, since the read stops 3 residues before it. The chain employs TRBV10-3 and TRBJ2-3, with TRBD1 matching over 8 bases. CDR3 length: 13 amino acids. The germline V gene has CDR1 ENHRY and CDR2 SYGVKD. The CDR3 spells CAISGTGQETQYF. The covered CDR3 bases are TGTGCCATCAGTGGGACAGGGCAAGAGACG.

Comment on this clone: Sequencing ends 3 residues short of the CDR3 end; the germline J gene provides the rest. The V call is TRBV11-3, the J call TRBJ1-1, with D maybe TRBD1 (5 bases). V lost 2 bases, J lost 0 bases, and 10 bases lay in between. The CDR3 consists of 15 residues. Per germline, CDR1 SGHNT and CDR2 YENEEA. The chain's CDR3 is CASSLRGLLNTEAFF. The DNA read from the CDR3 is TGTGCCAGCAGCTTAAGGGGACTGCTGAACACTGAA.

A note on this clone: The CDR3 end falls 3 residues outside the read, so it is completed with the germline J gene. The chain combines TRBV7-3 with TRBJ1-2; the match to TRBD1 covers 8 bases. The CDR3 contains 15 residues. CDR1 SGHTA and CDR2 FQGTGA come from the germline V gene. The CDR3 DNA, read in part, is TGTGCCAGCGGGCTAGGGACAGGATTAACAGATACC. Protein: CASGLGTGLTDT. The full CDR3 sequence reads CASGLGTGLTDTYTF. Supplemented by reference TRBV7-3 and TRBJ1-2, the full variable domain reads GAGVSQTPSNKVTEKGKYVELRCDPISGHTALYWYRQSLGQGPEFLIYFQGTGAADDSGLPNDRFFAVRPEGSVSTLKIQRTERGDSAVYLCASGLGTGLTDTYTFGSGTRLTVV.

The CDR3 here is CASSFAGTQNTEAFF. CDR3 DNA, as far as it was read: TGTGCCAGCTCCTTCGCCGGGACTCAAAACACTGAA. This chain connects TRBV18 to TRBJ1-1; TRBD1 is a possible D gene (5 bases). The read finishes 3 residues shy of the CDR3 end, and the germline J gene is used to complete it. Germline V gene data show CDR1 as KGHSH and CDR2 as LQKENI. Trimming removed 6 bases at V and 2 bases at J, with 16 bases between. The CDR3 sequence is 15 residues long.

A note on this clone: The read ends 3 residues shy of where the CDR3 ends; the end is completed using the germline J gene. This chain joins TRBV23-1 and TRBJ1-2; D uncertain. TRBV23-1 falls under the ORF class, with uncertain function. The length of the CDR3 is 14 residues. The CDR3 loop reads CATVTSGEVYDYTF. The sequenced CDR3 bases are TGCGCCACCGTAACTAGCGGGGAGGTCTACGAC.